Described below is a single T cell receptor (beta chain) sequence and its context. The sample belongs to a study of T cells in tuberculosis. Study as a whole: The T cells targeted glucose monomycolate, a mycobacterial lipid, via CD1B.

Study-level findings and limits: The stringent gate may have excluded weak CD1B-GMM tetramer binders.

Method: immunoSEQ multiplex PCR; TCRdb's copy keeps in-frame clones and lacks some. The sample lists approximately 100,000 clones; more than 75% were seen once. With V trimmed by 4 bases and J by 7 bases, 9 bases remained unmatched. The CDR3 consists of 17 residues. The germline CDR1 and CDR2 sequences are SGDLS and YYNGEE. Cells were sorted from thawed PBMC rested overnight and stained with GMM-loaded CD1B tetramer, viability dye and anti-CD3. CD1B tetramers were loaded with Rhodococcus equi-derived C32 glucose monomycolate. The sample was CD1b-GMM tetramer-negative cells sorted from PBMCs. The TCR comes from an adult woman with latent tuberculosis. This rearrangement joins TRBV9 to TRBJ2-1; 15 nucleotides align to TRBD2. CDR3 coding DNA: TGTGCCAGCAGCACCGGGACTAGCGGGGGGCCGGGGAATGAGCAGTTCTTC. It is translated as CASSTGTSGGPGNEQFF.